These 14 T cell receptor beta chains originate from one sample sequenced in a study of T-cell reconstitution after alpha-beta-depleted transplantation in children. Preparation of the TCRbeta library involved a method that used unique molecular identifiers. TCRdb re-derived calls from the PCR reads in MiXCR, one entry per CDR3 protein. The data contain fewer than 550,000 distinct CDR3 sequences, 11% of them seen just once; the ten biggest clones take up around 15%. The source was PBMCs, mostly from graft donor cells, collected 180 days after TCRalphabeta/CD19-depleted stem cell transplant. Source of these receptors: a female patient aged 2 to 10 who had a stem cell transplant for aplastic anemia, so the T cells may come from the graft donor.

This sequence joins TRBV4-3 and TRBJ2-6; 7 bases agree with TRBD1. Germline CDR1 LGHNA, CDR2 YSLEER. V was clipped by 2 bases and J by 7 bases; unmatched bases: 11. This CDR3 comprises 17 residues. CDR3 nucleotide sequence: TGCGCCAGCAGCCAAAAGTTCCCCTGGACAGGTGCCAACGTCCTGACTTTC. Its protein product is CASSQKFPWTGANVLTF.

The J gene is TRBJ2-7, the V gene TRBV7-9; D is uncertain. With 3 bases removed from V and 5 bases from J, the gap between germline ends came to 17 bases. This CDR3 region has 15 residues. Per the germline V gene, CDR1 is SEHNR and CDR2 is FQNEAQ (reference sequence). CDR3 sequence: CASSFSPQAAHEQYF. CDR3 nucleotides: TGTGCCAGCAGCTTTTCCCCCCAGGCGGCCCACGAGCAGTACTTC.

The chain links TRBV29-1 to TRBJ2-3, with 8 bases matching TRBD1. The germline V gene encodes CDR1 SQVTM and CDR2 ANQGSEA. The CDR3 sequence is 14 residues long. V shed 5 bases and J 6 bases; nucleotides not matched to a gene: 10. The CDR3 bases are TGCAGCGTTTCGGGACAGGAGGGGGAGGATACGCAGTATTTT. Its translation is CSVSGQEGEDTQYF.

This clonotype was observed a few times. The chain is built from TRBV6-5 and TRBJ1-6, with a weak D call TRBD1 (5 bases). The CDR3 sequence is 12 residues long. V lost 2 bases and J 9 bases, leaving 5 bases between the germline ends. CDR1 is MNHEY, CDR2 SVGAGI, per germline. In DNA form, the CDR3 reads TGTGCCAGCAGTTACAGGGGTTCACCCCTCCACTTT. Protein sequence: CASSYRGSPLHF.

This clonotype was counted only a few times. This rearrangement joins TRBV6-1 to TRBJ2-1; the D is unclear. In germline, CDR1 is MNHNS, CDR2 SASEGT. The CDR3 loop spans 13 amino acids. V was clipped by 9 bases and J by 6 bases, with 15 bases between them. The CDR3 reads CASSSSVLNEQFF. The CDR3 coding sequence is TGTGCCAGTTCCTCTAGTGTTCTCAATGAGCAGTTCTTC.

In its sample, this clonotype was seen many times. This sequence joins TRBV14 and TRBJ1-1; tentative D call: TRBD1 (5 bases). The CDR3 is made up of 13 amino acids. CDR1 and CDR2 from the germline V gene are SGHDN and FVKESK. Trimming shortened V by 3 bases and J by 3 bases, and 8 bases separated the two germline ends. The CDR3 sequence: CASSQQGYTEAFF. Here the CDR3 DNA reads TGTGCCAGCAGCCAGCAGGGTTACACTGAAGCTTTCTTT. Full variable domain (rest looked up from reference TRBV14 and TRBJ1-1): EAGVTQFPSHSVIEKGQTVTLRCDPISGHDNLYWYRRVMGKEIKFLLHFVKESKQDESGMPNNRFLAERTGGTYSTLKVQPAELEDSGVYFCASSQQGYTEAFFGQGTRLTVV.

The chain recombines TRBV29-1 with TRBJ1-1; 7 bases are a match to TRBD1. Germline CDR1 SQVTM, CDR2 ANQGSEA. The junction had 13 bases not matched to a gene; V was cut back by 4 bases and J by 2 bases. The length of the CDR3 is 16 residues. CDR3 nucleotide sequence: TGCAGCGTTGGGGGCACCCCCCACAGGGGTAACACTGAAGCTTTCTTT. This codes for CSVGGTPHRGNTEAFF.

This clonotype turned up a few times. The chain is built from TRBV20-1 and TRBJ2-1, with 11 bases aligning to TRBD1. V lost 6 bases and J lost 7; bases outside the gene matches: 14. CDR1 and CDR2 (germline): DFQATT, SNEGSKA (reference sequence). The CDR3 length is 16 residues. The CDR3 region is CSAARTGTGGWNEQFF. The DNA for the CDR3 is TGCAGTGCCGCCCGGACCGGGACAGGGGGATGGAATGAGCAGTTCTTC.

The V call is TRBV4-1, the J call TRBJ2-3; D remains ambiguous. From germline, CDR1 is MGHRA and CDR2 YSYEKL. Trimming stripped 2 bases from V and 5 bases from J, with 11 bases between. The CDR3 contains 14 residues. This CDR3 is CASSQPRVVDTQYF. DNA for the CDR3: TGCGCCAGCAGCCAACCCCGGGTTGTAGATACGCAGTATTTT.

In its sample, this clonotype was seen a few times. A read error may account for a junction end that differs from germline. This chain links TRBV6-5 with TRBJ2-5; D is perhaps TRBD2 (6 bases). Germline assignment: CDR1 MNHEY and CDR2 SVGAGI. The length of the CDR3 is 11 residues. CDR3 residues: CTTGGQETQYF. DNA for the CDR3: TGCACCACTGGAGGGCAAGAGACCCAGTACTTC.

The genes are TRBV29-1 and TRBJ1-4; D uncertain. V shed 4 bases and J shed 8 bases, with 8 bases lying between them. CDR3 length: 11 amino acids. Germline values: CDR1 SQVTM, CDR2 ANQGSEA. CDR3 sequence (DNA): TGCAGCGTTGGGGTGTGGGAAAAACTGTTTTTT. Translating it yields CSVGVWEKLFF.

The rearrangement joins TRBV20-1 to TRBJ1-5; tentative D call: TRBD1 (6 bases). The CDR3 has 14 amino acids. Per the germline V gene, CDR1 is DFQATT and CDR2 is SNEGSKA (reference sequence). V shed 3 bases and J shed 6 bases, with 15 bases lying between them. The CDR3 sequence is CSARARYRAQPQHF. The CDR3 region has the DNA TGCAGTGCTAGGGCCCGTTACAGGGCTCAGCCCCAGCATTTT.

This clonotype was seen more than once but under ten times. CDR3 loop: CASSSFQGAVTYEQYF. DNA of the CDR3: TGTGCCAGCAGCTCATTCCAGGGGGCCGTCACCTACGAGCAGTACTTC. This chain uses TRBV11-2 with TRBJ2-7; 8 nucleotides match TRBD1. CDR3 length: 16 amino acids. Germline V CDR1 and CDR2: SGHAT, FQNNGV. V dropped 4 bases and J dropped 2; count of bases not matched to a gene: 10.

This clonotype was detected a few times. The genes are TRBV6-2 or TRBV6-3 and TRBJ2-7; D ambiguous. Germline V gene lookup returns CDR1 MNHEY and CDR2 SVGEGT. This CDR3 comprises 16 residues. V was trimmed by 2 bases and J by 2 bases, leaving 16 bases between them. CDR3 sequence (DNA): TGTGCCAGCAGTTACAACCCGGTTCGCCATGCCTACGAGCAGTACTTC. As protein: CASSYNPVRHAYEQYF.